This TCR beta chain appears in the sequencing data of a study of graft-versus-host responses after intestinal transplantation. Across the study: Recipients received multivisceral, liver-intestinal, or isolated intestinal transplants. Each patient got anti-thymocyte globulin induction, then tacrolimus and steroids for around three years.

As to this clone: Its antigen is undetermined.

Using immunoSEQ multiplex PCR, the repertoire was profiled, and TCRdb retains in-frame clones only, with some absent. The sample yields 80,000 to 95,000 clones, about 92% seen once. The CDR3 sequence is 14 residues long. Looked up from germline, CDR1 is SGDLS and CDR2 is YYNGEE. Unmatched junction bases numbered 3, after V lost 3 bases and J lost 4 bases. Study-wide findings and caveats: Some GvH clones appeared in ileal mucosa or blood before recipient bone marrow.

The chain recombines TRBV9 with TRBJ2-7; the match to TRBD1 covers 11 bases. The origin of this receptor is a human donor who received an intestinal transplant. Here the sequenced sample was unstimulated CD8+ T cells sorted from spleen or lymph node cells, taken before intestinal transplant. This chain's CDR3 is CASSEGQGVYEQYF. The CDR3 DNA sequence: TGTGCCAGCAGCGAGGGACAGGGGGTTTACGAGCAGTACTTC.